The clone carrying this T cell receptor beta chain was detected a few times. The antigen is undetermined. The data are from a study of cytomegalovirus exposure and HLA in healthy donors. On the study more broadly: An early release of data contained 80 million to 85 million unique TCRs, which came from HLA-typed donors.

PCR used 60 Vbeta primers and 13 Jbeta primers. Original processing methods: In a later analysis, of tens of millions of unique beta chains, about 12 million appeared in at least two donors. Produced via immunoSEQ multiplex PCR; TCRdb's table is partial and in-frame only. V and J calls plus clone size are reproduced from that table; the DNA served to infer D and trimming. The sample consists of about 140,000 clones, 60% to 85% of them appearing once. This CDR3 region has 13 residues. The V segment lost 6 bases and the J segment 2 bases; nucleotides outside the gene matches: 0. Germline assignment: CDR1 MNHNY and CDR2 SVGAGI (reference sequence). Findings and caveats of the study: V segments that were indistinguishable, TRBV6-2 and TRBV6-3 among them, were omitted from analysis.

This chain joins TRBV6-6 and TRBJ1-5, with 8 positions matching TRBD1. Sequencing was performed on PBMCs. The clonotype was recovered from a man aged 35-49 years in good health and CMV-seropositive. The DNA of the CDR3 is TGTGCCAGCAGACAGGGGGGCAATCAGCCCCAGCATTTT. It translates to CASRQGGNQPQHF.